One and the same sample provided the 31 T cell receptor beta chains below, sequenced in a study of T cells in Graves' hyperthyroidism and ophthalmopathy. Authors of the study amplified TCR beta CDR3 regions from RNA transcripts. First-round RT-PCR with HTBI primers amplified the TCR CDR3 region. One entry per CDR3 protein results from TCRdb running MiXCR on the multiplex PCR reads. The sample records approximately 490,000 distinct CDR3 sequences, approximately 23% being singletons. Sequencing used blood. Every receptor here comes from an older woman with Graves' ophthalmopathy.

This chain connects TRBV30 to TRBJ2-7; D is undetermined. Trimming took off 3 bases at V and 6 bases at J, with 6 bases between the two ends. Germline values: CDR1 GTSNPN, CDR2 SVGIG (reference sequence). This CDR3 spans 10 amino acids. The CDR3 sequence is CAWRTTEQYF. DNA of the CDR3: TGTGCCTGGAGGACGACCGAGCAGTACTTC.

The chain is built from TRBV4-2 and TRBJ1-1, with a weak D call TRBD1 (6 bases). The V gene's germline CDR1 is LGHNA and CDR2 YNFKEQ. The germline V and J ends were trimmed by 2 bases and 6 bases, with 19 bases remaining between them. The CDR3 runs 16 residues. The CDR3 loop reads CASSQPGTSKAAEAFF. The CDR3 DNA is TGTGCCAGCAGCCAACCCGGGACATCTAAGGCCGCTGAAGCTTTCTTT.

The chain links TRBV5-8 to TRBJ2-6; no firm D call. There are 17 residues in the CDR3. Per germline, CDR1 SGHTS and CDR2 YDEGEE. With 0 bases removed from V and 1 base from J, the gap between germline ends came to 11 bases. Here the CDR3 DNA reads TGTGCCAGCAGCTTGGTGGCGGCAAATTCTGGGGCCAACGTCCTGACTTTC. This encodes CASSLVAANSGANVLTF.

This clonotype was seen ten or more times. The V gene is TRBV28, the J gene TRBJ2-5, with D perhaps matching TRBD1 (5 bases). Trimming stripped 1 base from V and 1 base from J, with 7 bases between. Germline CDR1 and CDR2: MDHEN and SYDVKM. The CDR3 totals 14 residues. CDR3 protein: CASSLSQGQETQYF. CDR3 coding DNA: TGTGCCAGCAGTTTATCGCAGGGCCAAGAGACCCAGTACTTC.

The V gene is TRBV4-2, the J gene TRBJ1-2; TRBD1 is a possible D gene (5 bases). The CDR3 runs 15 residues. CDR1 and CDR2 from the germline V gene are LGHNA and YNFKEQ. The V and J ends lost 4 bases and 7 bases respectively, with 19 bases between them. The DNA of the CDR3 is TGTGCCAGCAGCCCAGATCTCGGGGGAGCGAGTGGCTACACCTTC. Translating gives CASSPDLGGASGYTF.

The chain is built from TRBV19 and TRBJ1-2; 11 bases agree with TRBD1. Germline V CDR1 and CDR2: LNHDA, SQIVND (reference sequence). The CDR3 is 14 residues long. The V gene end was trimmed by 5 bases and the J gene end by 2 bases; junction bases not matched to a gene: 1. The CDR3 nucleotides read TGTGCCAGTAGTTGGACAGGGGGCAACTATGGCTACACCTTC. It codes for CASSWTGGNYGYTF.

The chain carries TRBV15 and TRBJ2-3, with 13 positions matching TRBD2. CDR1 is LNHNV, CDR2 YYDKDF, per germline (reference sequence). The CDR3 extends over 15 amino acids. The ends lost 4 bases at V and 5 bases at J; junction bases unmatched: 3. The CDR3 reads CATSIGLAGEDTQYF. The CDR3 region has the DNA TGTGCCACCAGCATCGGACTAGCGGGAGAAGATACGCAGTATTTT.

The CDR3 bases are TGTGCCAGCAGCGGACCGGGACAGCAATCGGGAGCTTTCTTT. Translation: CASSGPGQQSGAFF. The J gene is TRBJ1-1, the V gene TRBV7-2; 7 positions match TRBD1. Trimming cost V 5 bases and J 10 bases; bases outside gene matches: 13. The CDR3 is 14 amino acids. Germline CDR1 is SGHTA and CDR2 is FQGNSA.

This clonotype turned up a few times. This chain connects TRBV4-2 to TRBJ1-5; D gene ambiguous. V dropped 0 bases and J dropped 7 bases, with 13 bases sitting between them. Germline-derived CDR1 and CDR2 are LGHNA and YNFKEQ. The CDR3 has 15 residues. CDR3: CASSQDLNGIQPQHF. CDR3 sequence (DNA): TGTGCCAGCAGCCAAGATCTCAATGGAATACAGCCCCAGCATTTT.

This clonotype was seen more than once but under ten times. The rearrangement uses TRBV19 and TRBJ1-5; D perhaps matches TRBD1 (5 bases). V was cut by 0 bases and J by 3 bases, with 9 bases left in between. The CDR3 has 15 residues. Germline V gene lookup returns CDR1 LNHDA and CDR2 SQIVND (reference sequence). The chain's CDR3 is CASSIETAFNQPQHF. The CDR3 DNA follows: TGTGCCAGTAGTATAGAGACAGCCTTCAATCAGCCCCAGCATTTT.

CDR3 DNA: TGTGCCAGCAGCTCCTCGGGACAGGTCCTGTTTTTT. Residues: CASSSSGQVLFF. The chain is built from TRBV7-3 and TRBJ2-2, with 8 bases identical to TRBD1. CDR1 and CDR2 (germline): SGHTA, FQGTGA. J lost 14 bases, V lost 4 bases, and 6 bases had no gene match. The CDR3 has 12 residues. The whole variable domain, remainder taken from reference TRBV7-3 and TRBJ2-2, is GAGVSQTPSNKVTEKGKYVELRCDPISGHTALYWYRQSLGQGPEFLIYFQGTGAADDSGLPNDRFFAVRPEGSVSTLKIQRTERGDSAVYLCASSSSGQVLFFGEGSRLTVL.

This clonotype was counted at least ten times. The CDR3 DNA is TGTGCCAGCAGCCTGGGACTAGCGGGTCACACAGATACGCAGTATTTT. It is translated as CASSLGLAGHTDTQYF. This chain links TRBV28 with TRBJ2-3; the match to TRBD2 covers 12 bases. This CDR3 spans 16 amino acids. After removal of 6 bases from V and 2 bases from J, the junction contained 6 bases not matched to a gene. In germline, CDR1 is MDHEN, CDR2 SYDVKM.

The chain joins TRBV11-3 to TRBJ2-1; D is unclear. Germline V gene lookup returns CDR1 SGHNT and CDR2 YENEEA. This CDR3 has 15 residues. V lost 5 bases, J lost 4 bases, and 15 bases lay in between. CDR3 residues: CASSPGATNYNEQFF. The CDR3 DNA is TGTGCCAGCAGCCCCGGTGCCACAAATTACAATGAGCAGTTCTTC.

The rearrangement links TRBV20-1 to TRBJ2-2, with D uncertain. The CDR3 totals 13 residues. V was clipped by 7 bases and J by 1 base, with 10 bases between them. The germline V gene has CDR1 DFQATT and CDR2 SNEGSKA (reference sequence). The CDR3 loop is CSVPPLNTGELFF. CDR3 DNA sequence: TGCAGTGTACCCCCTTTGAACACCGGGGAGCTGTTTTTT.

This clonotype was observed a few times. The rearrangement uses TRBV12-3 or TRBV12-4 and TRBJ2-7, with a tentative D call TRBD2 (6 bases). The CDR3 has 15 amino acids. The germline V and J ends were trimmed by 1 base and 2 bases, with 12 bases remaining between them. CDR3 coding DNA: TGTGCCAGCAGTTTAGGTGGCGGGAAAGCCTACGAGCAGTACTTC. Translation gives CASSLGGGKAYEQYF.

The table lists this clonotype with many counts. This chain links TRBV2 with TRBJ1-2; 8 bases fit TRBD1. CDR1 and CDR2 from the germline V gene are SNHLY and FYNNEI. V shed 5 bases, J shed 7 bases, and the junction held 3 bases outside the gene matches. The CDR3 spans 12 residues. The DNA of the CDR3 is TGTGCCAGCAGTCAGGGGGCCGTTGGCTACACCTTC. Protein sequence: CASSQGAVGYTF. The variable domain in full, completed from reference TRBV2 and TRBJ1-2, reads EPEVTQTPSHQVTQMGQEVILRCVPISNHLYFYWYRQILGQKVEFLVSFYNNEISEKSEIFDDQFSVERPDGSNFTLKIRSTKLEDSAMYFCASSQGAVGYTFGSGTRLTVV.

This clonotype was seen only a few times. V usage is TRBV6-4 and J usage is TRBJ1-2; 9 nucleotides agree with TRBD1. The CDR3 runs 15 residues. Germline V gene data show CDR1 as MRHNA and CDR2 as SNTAGT. V was clipped by 6 bases and J by 5 bases; unmatched bases: 10. The chain's CDR3 is CASREAGTGNYGYTF. The CDR3 nucleotides read TGTGCCAGCAGGGAGGCCGGGACAGGGAATTATGGCTACACCTTC.

The genes are TRBV28 and TRBJ1-3; D call uncertain. With 3 bases removed from V and 0 bases from J, the gap between germline ends came to 6 bases. CDR1 is MDHEN and CDR2 is SYDVKM in the germline V gene. CDR3 length equals 14 residues. CDR3 coding DNA: TGTGCCAGCAGTTTTAGTACCTCTGGAAACACCATATATTTT. Protein sequence: CASSFSTSGNTIYF.

This clonotype was seen more than once but under ten times. This chain links TRBV20-1 with TRBJ2-1, with 10 bases matching TRBD2. V lost 6 bases and J lost 7; bases outside the gene matches: 12. The CDR3 has 15 amino acids. Germline-derived CDR1 and CDR2 are DFQATT and SNEGSKA (reference sequence). CDR3 DNA sequence: TGCAGTGCCATCTCGGAGCGGGAGGGCCTAAATGAGCAGTTCTTC. Protein sequence: CSAISEREGLNEQFF.

This clonotype came up a few times. The chain links TRBV5-5 to TRBJ2-1; 7 bases match TRBD1. The CDR3 has 15 residues. Germline lookup yields CDR1 SGHKS and CDR2 YYEKEE (reference sequence). J lost 2 bases, V lost 2 bases, and 4 bases had no gene match. CDR3 sequence reads: CASSFRDSTYNEQFF. CDR3 in DNA: TGTGCCAGCAGCTTCCGGGACAGCACCTACAATGAGCAGTTCTTC. Supplemented by reference TRBV5-5 and TRBJ2-1, the full variable domain reads DAGVTQSPTHLIKTRGQQVTLRCSPISGHKSVSWYQQVLGQGPQFIFQYYEKEERGRGNFPDRFSARQFPNYSSELNVNALLLGDSALYLCASSFRDSTYNEQFFGPGTRLTVL.

The V call is TRBV18, the J call TRBJ1-1, with D perhaps TRBD1 (5 bases). The CDR3 is 15 residues long. Germline loops: CDR1 KGHSH, CDR2 LQKENI. V gave up 3 bases and J gave up 1 base, with 12 bases separating them. CDR3 region: CASSPGPNRNTEAFF. The DNA for the CDR3 is TGTGCCAGCTCACCGGGACCGAACCGGAACACTGAAGCTTTCTTT. The whole variable domain, remainder taken from reference TRBV18 and TRBJ1-1, is NAGVMQNPRHLVRRRGQEARLRCSPMKGHSHVYWYRQLPEEGLKFMVYLQKENIIDESGMPKERFSAEFPKEGPSILRIQQVVRGDSAAYFCASSPGPNRNTEAFFGQGTRLTVV.

This clonotype was detected a few times. The chain uses TRBV7-2 and TRBJ2-2, with 12 bases fitting TRBD2. The CDR3 runs to 15 residues. CDR1 and CDR2 (germline): SGHTA, FQGNSA. V lost 5 bases to trimming and J lost 5 bases; unmatched junction nucleotides: 3. As DNA, the CDR3 is TGTGCCAGCAGCCGACTAGCGGGAGTTACCGGGGAGCTGTTTTTT. Translation: CASSRLAGVTGELFF. The variable domain in full, completed from reference TRBV7-2 and TRBJ2-2, reads GAGVSQSPSNKVTEKGKDVELRCDPISGHTALYWYRQSLGQGLEFLIYFQGNSAPDKSGLPSDRFSAERTGGSVSTLTIQRTQQEDSAVYLCASSRLAGVTGELFFGEGSRLTVL.

The V and J genes are TRBV4-1 and TRBJ2-7; 13 nucleotides line up with TRBD2. CDR3 length: 15 residues. Germline trimming cut 2 bases from V and 5 bases from J; bases unmatched to any gene: 3. The germline V gene encodes CDR1 MGHRA and CDR2 YSYEKL. The chain's CDR3 is CASSQQLAGGNEQYF. The DNA for the CDR3 is TGCGCCAGCAGCCAACAACTAGCGGGAGGGAACGAGCAGTACTTC.

The V gene is TRBV28, the J gene TRBJ1-4; D unresolved. Germline V gene lookup returns CDR1 MDHEN and CDR2 SYDVKM. The V end lost 5 bases, the J end lost 0 bases, and 13 bases lay between the germline ends. The CDR3 runs to 16 residues. CDR3 sequence: CASSPPGVATNEKLFF. CDR3 DNA sequence: TGTGCCAGCAGTCCGCCCGGGGTGGCAACTAATGAAAAACTGTTTTTT.

The chain joins TRBV10-2 to TRBJ1-4; possibly TRBD1 for D (5 bases). Trimming cost V 2 bases and J 7 bases, with 11 bases left between them. The CDR3 consists of 14 residues. From germline, CDR1 is WSHSY and CDR2 SAAADI. The CDR3 spells CASSEPRRGEKLFF. Written as DNA, the CDR3 is TGCGCCAGCAGTGAGCCCAGGAGGGGTGAAAAACTGTTTTTT.

At least ten counts were recorded for this clonotype. Written as DNA, the CDR3 is TGCGCCAGCAGCCCGGGGGGGTTAAGCACAGATACGCAGTATTTT. Translating gives CASSPGGLSTDTQYF. V and J are TRBV4-1 and TRBJ2-3; 8 bases are shared with TRBD2. The CDR3 spans 15 residues. Trimming took 4 bases from V and 0 from J; bases not matched to a gene: 3. The germline CDR1 and CDR2 sequences are MGHRA and YSYEKL.

This clonotype was counted many times. The rearrangement links TRBV3-1 to TRBJ2-3; D ambiguous. Germline V CDR1 and CDR2: LGHDT, YNNKEL (reference sequence). The CDR3 extends over 13 amino acids. V shed 2 bases and J shed 9 bases, with 12 bases lying between them. The CDR3 protein is CASSQMVRRTQYF. The CDR3 DNA follows: TGTGCCAGCAGCCAAATGGTCAGACGGACGCAGTATTTT.

This rearrangement joins TRBV5-8 to TRBJ2-1; D unclear. Germline lookup yields CDR1 SGHTS and CDR2 YDEGEE. This CDR3 contains 15 residues. Trimming removed 7 bases from V and 1 base from J, with 15 bases in between. The CDR3 DNA reads TGTGCCAGCCTCAGTGTGACGTCTTCCTACAATGAGCAGTTCTTC. It yields the protein CASLSVTSSYNEQFF. The complete variable domain, with remaining parts taken from reference TRBV5-8 and TRBJ2-1, reads EAGVTQSPTHLIKTRGQQATLRCSPISGHTSVYWYQQALGLGLQFLLWYDEGEERNRGNFPPRFSGRQFPNYSSELNVNALELEDSALYLCASLSVTSSYNEQFFGPGTRLTVL.

J is TRBJ2-2 and V is TRBV19; D remains unclear. Per the germline V gene, CDR1 is LNHDA and CDR2 is SQIVND (reference sequence). This CDR3 is built from 13 residues. Between the trimmed V and J ends, which lost 8 bases and 2 bases, there was a span of 9 bases. CDR3 protein: CASRDGNTGELFF. The CDR3 nucleotides read TGTGCCAGTCGCGACGGTAACACCGGGGAGCTGTTTTTT.

This rearrangement joins TRBV11-3 to TRBJ2-1; 10 bases align to TRBD2. The germline gives CDR1 SGHNT, CDR2 YENEEA. J was trimmed by 0 bases and V by 5 bases; bases with no gene match: 4. The CDR3 is 16 residues long. This CDR3 reads CASSLTSGVSYNEQFF. Here the CDR3 DNA reads TGTGCCAGCAGCCTCACTAGCGGGGTCTCCTACAATGAGCAGTTCTTC. The variable domain in full, with the rest retrieved from reference TRBV11-3 and TRBJ2-1, is EAGVVQSPRYKIIEKKQPVAFWCNPISGHNTLYWYLQNLGQGPELLIRYENEEAVDDSQLPKDRFSAERLKGVDSTLKIQPAELGDSAVYLCASSLTSGVSYNEQFFGPGTRLTVL.

This chain links TRBV30 with TRBJ1-1; D is undetermined. This CDR3 is built from 14 residues. Germline CDR1 reads GTSNPN; CDR2 reads SVGIG (reference sequence). Trimming removed 2 bases at V and 0 bases at J, with 10 bases between. The CDR3 sequence: CAWSLVLMNTEAFF. In DNA, the CDR3 is TGTGCCTGGAGTTTGGTGCTAATGAACACTGAAGCTTTCTTT.